The 14 T cell receptor beta chains in this list originate from one sample, sequenced in a study of T cell clonotyping in hematopoietic cell transplantation (TCRdb year 2021). Preparation of the library involved the immunoSEQ multiplex PCR assay. The table comes from immuneACCESS by way of TCRdb, which keeps in-frame sequences with V and J called. Part of the clones is missing from these tables; in studies checked, under half for an unresolved V gene and the rest for unknown reasons. This sample is represented by more than 10,000 clones; around 90% of them were singletons. Jointly, the top ten make up roughly 1.2% of the sample. Sequenced: peripheral blood mononuclear cells. The receptor source for this set is a man aged 25 to 45 in good health. Some clones in this sample may be carry-over from other donors' samples.

The V call is TRBV7-2, the J call TRBJ2-2; TRBD2 agrees at 10 bases. Per the germline V gene, CDR1 is SGHTA and CDR2 is FQGNSA. Trimming cost V 5 bases and J 5 bases; bases outside gene matches: 8. CDR3 length equals 16 residues. Here the CDR3 DNA reads TGTGCCAGCAGCGGGCCTAGCGGGGGATATACCGGGGAGCTGTTTTTT. Translation gives CASSGPSGGYTGELFF.

The rearrangement joins TRBV5-6 to TRBJ1-5; D is uncertain. The germline V gene has CDR1 SGHDT and CDR2 YYEEEE. The V end was cut by 2 bases, the J end by 5 bases, with 5 bases between. CDR3 size: 12 residues. The CDR3 region is CASSFTDQPQHF. The DNA of the CDR3 is TGTGCCAGCAGCTTCACAGATCAGCCCCAGCATTTT.

V is TRBV7-6 and J is TRBJ1-5; 7 bases agree with TRBD1. The ends lost 5 bases at V and 6 bases at J; junction bases unmatched: 4. This CDR3 is built from 13 residues. CDR1 SGHVS and CDR2 FNYEAQ come from the germline V gene. CDR3 sequence reads: CASSPSGGQPQHF. DNA of the CDR3: TGTGCCAGCAGCCCTTCAGGGGGTCAGCCCCAGCATTTT.

The gene calls are TRBV2 and TRBJ2-7; 7 positions match TRBD2. The CDR3 is made up of 11 amino acids. The junction had 3 bases not matched to a gene; V was cut back by 4 bases and J by 9 bases. The germline V gene encodes CDR1 SNHLY and CDR2 FYNNEI. The CDR3 region is CASSGGGRQYF. The CDR3, as DNA: TGTGCCAGCAGTGGTGGCGGGAGGCAGTACTTC.

The chain employs TRBV7-6 and TRBJ2-3, with D possibly being TRBD1 (5 bases). The CDR3 consists of 14 residues. Germline V gene sequence: CDR1 SGHVS, CDR2 FNYEAQ. The V and J ends lost 3 bases and 5 bases respectively, with 12 bases between them. The chain's CDR3 is CASSLEGALDTQYF. In nucleotides, the CDR3 is TGTGCCAGCAGCTTGGAAGGGGCATTAGATACGCAGTATTTT.

The gene calls are TRBV7-8 and TRBJ2-5, with 7 bases that match TRBD2. V trimming: 11 bases; J trimming: 1 base; junction bases outside the gene matches: 7. CDR3 length equals 13 residues. Looked up from germline, CDR1 is SGHVS and CDR2 is FQNEAQ. CDR3 residues: CASKAGFQETQYF. Here the CDR3 DNA reads TGTGCCTCAAAAGCGGGATTCCAAGAGACCCAGTACTTC.

The chain is built from TRBV5-1 and TRBJ1-2; TRBD1 is a possible D gene (5 bases). Germline V CDR1 and CDR2: SGHRS, YFSETQ. The CDR3 is 13 amino acids. Deletions cut 1 base from V and 5 bases from J, with 9 bases between. This CDR3 is CASSLSGNYGYTF. DNA of the CDR3: TGCGCCAGCAGCTTGTCAGGGAATTATGGCTACACCTTC.

In this sample, this clone turned up once. The rearrangement links TRBV6-1 to TRBJ1-3; 9 positions agree with TRBD1. The CDR3 runs 19 residues. V dropped 4 bases and J dropped 7; count of bases not matched to a gene: 20. Germline CDR1 reads MNHNS; CDR2 reads SASEGT. This CDR3 is CASSASGTGFPYEGNTIYF. DNA for the CDR3: TGTGCCAGCAGTGCCTCCGGGACAGGGTTTCCGTATGAGGGGAACACCATATATTTT.

The chain joins TRBV10-3 to TRBJ2-2; 9 bases align to TRBD1. The CDR3 runs 16 residues. The ends lost 6 bases at V and 4 bases at J; junction bases unmatched: 9. Germline V gene sequence: CDR1 ENHRY, CDR2 SYGVKD. This CDR3 reads CAISTPTGGPTGELFF. DNA for the CDR3: TGTGCCATCAGCACTCCTACAGGGGGCCCCACCGGGGAGCTGTTTTTT.

This clone was seen a handful of times. The V call is TRBV27, the J call TRBJ2-7, with 7 nucleotides matching TRBD1. CDR1 and CDR2 from the germline V gene are MNHEY and SMNVEV (reference sequence). V trimming: 6 bases; J trimming: 4 bases; junction bases outside the gene matches: 15. The CDR3 runs to 16 residues. In DNA, the CDR3 is TGTGCCAGCAGCGCCATATTAACAGGGGAGTGGTACGAGCAGTACTTC. Residues: CASSAILTGEWYEQYF.

The chain has TRBV5-4 and TRBJ1-2; 7 bases agree with TRBD1. V dropped 4 bases and J dropped 7; count of bases not matched to a gene: 7. Germline CDR1 and CDR2: SGHNT and YYREEE (reference sequence). This CDR3 spans 13 amino acids. The CDR3 spells CASSGDRAAGYTF. In DNA, the CDR3 is TGTGCCAGCAGCGGAGACAGGGCGGCTGGCTACACCTTC.

The chain carries TRBV5-6 and TRBJ2-3; D gene unclear. The CDR3 is 14 amino acids. Trimming took 4 bases from V and 4 from J, leaving 13 bases between them. CDR1 and CDR2 from the germline V gene are SGHDT and YYEEEE. CDR3 nucleotides: TGTGCCAGCAGCCCCGACGTTATCGCAGATACGCAGTATTTT. It specifies CASSPDVIADTQYF.

V gene TRBV6-5 combines with J gene TRBJ2-7; D possibly uses TRBD1 or TRBD2 (5 bases each). Germline CDR1 is MNHEY and CDR2 is SVGAGI. The ends were cut back, 9 bases at V and 1 base at J, with 10 bases in the middle. This CDR3 has 12 amino acids. CDR3 in amino acids: CASRDQSYEQYF. DNA of the CDR3: TGTGCCAGTAGGGACCAATCCTACGAGCAGTACTTC.

The chain joins TRBV6-1 to TRBJ1-1; 7 positions match TRBD1. V dropped 8 bases and J dropped 0; count of bases not matched to a gene: 12. Germline values: CDR1 MNHNS, CDR2 SASEGT. This CDR3 has 16 residues. CDR3 residues: CASGGQVDFLNTEAFF. Written as DNA, the CDR3 is TGTGCCAGCGGTGGACAGGTTGATTTTCTGAACACTGAAGCTTTCTTT.